This record concerns one TCR beta chain sequence. Its antigen is still unknown. The source of the sample is a study of cytomegalovirus exposure and HLA in healthy donors. Broader study findings: In a later analysis, a genetic analysis reported fewer productive-TCR N-insertions in an Asian-associated ancestry cluster than the cohort average.

With 60 Vbeta and 13 Jbeta primers, the PCR was carried out. The assay was immunoSEQ multiplex PCR, and TCRdb's table has in-frame clones only and misses some. Of just under 95,000 clones listed, over 65% were seen once; the top ten hold approximately 10%. The germline CDR1 and CDR2 sequences are LGHNA and YSLEER. This CDR3 is 17 amino acids long. V was clipped by 0 bases and J by 9 bases; unmatched bases: 10. The V and J genes are TRBV4-3 and TRBJ1-6, with TRBD1 matching over 8 bases. This TCR came from a human donor in good health. Sequences were obtained from PBMCs. The CDR3 nucleotides read TGCGCCAGCAGCCAAGATGTGGACAGGGCGCAAATTTCACCCCTCCACTTT. Protein product: CASSQDVDRAQISPLHF.